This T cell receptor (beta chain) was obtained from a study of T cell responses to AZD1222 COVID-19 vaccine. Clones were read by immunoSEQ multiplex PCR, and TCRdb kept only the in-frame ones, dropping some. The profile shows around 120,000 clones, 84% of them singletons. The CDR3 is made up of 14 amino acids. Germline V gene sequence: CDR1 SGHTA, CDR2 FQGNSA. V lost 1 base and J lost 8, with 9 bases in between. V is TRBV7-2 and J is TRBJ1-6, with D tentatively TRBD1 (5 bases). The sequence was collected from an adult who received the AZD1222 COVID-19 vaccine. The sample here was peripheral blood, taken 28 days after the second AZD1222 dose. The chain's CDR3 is CASSLVRADSPLHF. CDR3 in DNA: TGTGCCAGCAGCTTAGTCAGGGCGGATTCACCCCTCCACTTT.